A selection of T cell receptor beta chains follows, all from one sample in a study of shared clonotypes between healthy human individuals. The table came from immunoSEQ multiplex PCR; TCRdb's copy has only in-frame clones and leaves some out. In the table there are about 1.5 million clones, approximately 97% of which are singletons. Sequenced: naive CD4+ T cells sorted from blood. Every receptor here comes from a man aged 25-45 years in good health. CDR3s include the opening cysteine and the closing phenylalanine or tryptophan. Each record gives: CDR3 DNA, CDR3 protein, V gene, clone size, J gene, D gene. D genes are given only for firm matches. Expanded clones get a size class; other rows say once, few or many, or leave the size out.

CDR3nt: TGTGCCAGCAGCAAAGAACTAGCGGGAGGGCCAGATACGCAGTATTTT
CDR3aa: CASSKELAGGPDTQYF
v_gene: TRBV21-1
abundance: NA
j_gene: TRBJ2-3
d_gene: NA

CDR3nt: TGTGCCTGGAGTCGAGGGACAGGGGGCTGGAGCGAGACCCAGTACTTC
CDR3aa: CAWSRGTGGWSETQYF
v_gene: TRBV30
abundance: NA
j_gene: TRBJ2-5
d_gene: TRBD1

CDR3nt: TGCGCCAGCAGCCCCCGGCCGCGCGGGAGACCCTACGAGCAGTACTTC
CDR3aa: CASSPRPRGRPYEQYF
v_gene: TRBV5-1
abundance: NA
j_gene: TRBJ2-7
d_gene: TRBD2

CDR3nt: TGCAGCGCTGAGGGACTAGCGGGAGAAAATGAGCAGTTCTTC
CDR3aa: CSAEGLAGENEQFF
v_gene: TRBV29-1
abundance: NA
j_gene: TRBJ2-1
d_gene: TRBD2

CDR3nt: TGTGCCAGCAGCTCTATTCTACAGGGCCTTTCTGCGAACACCGGGGAGCTGTTTTTT
CDR3aa: CASSSILQGLSANTGELFF
v_gene: TRBV7-9
abundance: NA
j_gene: TRBJ2-2
d_gene: NA

CDR3nt: TGCGCCAGCAGTTCTGGCGCTCAGGGAGATACGCAGTATTTT
CDR3aa: CASSSGAQGDTQYF
v_gene: TRBV5-1
abundance: NA
j_gene: TRBJ2-3
d_gene: NA

CDR3nt: TGTGCCAGCAGCTTGGTAGGGGGCTCTGGGGCCAACGTCCTGACTTTC
CDR3aa: CASSLVGGSGANVLTF
v_gene: TRBV5-5
abundance: NA
j_gene: TRBJ2-6
d_gene: NA

CDR3nt: TGTGCCAGCACCCGACAGGGCCACGAGCAGTACTTC
CDR3aa: CASTRQGHEQYF
v_gene: TRBV7-9
abundance: NA
j_gene: TRBJ2-7
d_gene: TRBD1

CDR3nt: TGTGCCAGCAGATCCGGGACAGCCCTCACCGGGGAGCTGTTTTTT
CDR3aa: CASRSGTALTGELFF
v_gene: TRBV2
abundance: NA
j_gene: TRBJ2-2
d_gene: TRBD1

CDR3nt: TGTGCCAGCTCACCAGTATCCGGCTCCCTACAAGAGACCCAGTACTTC
CDR3aa: CASSPVSGSLQETQYF
v_gene: TRBV18
abundance: NA
j_gene: TRBJ2-5
d_gene: NA

CDR3nt: TGTGCCAGCAGCCGGGCCACAAAAGAGACCCAGTACTTC
CDR3aa: CASSRATKETQYF
v_gene: TRBV7-2
abundance: once
j_gene: TRBJ2-5
d_gene: NA

CDR3nt: TGTGCCTGGAGTCCCGGCATCAATCAGCCCCAGCATTTT
CDR3aa: CAWSPGINQPQHF
v_gene: TRBV30
abundance: NA
j_gene: TRBJ1-5
d_gene: NA

CDR3nt: TGTGCCAGCAGCGTAGAGGTAGCGGGAGGGCCTTACGAGCAGTACTTC
CDR3aa: CASSVEVAGGPYEQYF
v_gene: TRBV9
abundance: NA
j_gene: TRBJ2-7
d_gene: TRBD2

CDR3nt: TGCGCCAGCAGCCAAGATATCGGGACAAGCTCCTACGAGCAGTACTTC
CDR3aa: CASSQDIGTSSYEQYF
v_gene: TRBV4-1
abundance: NA
j_gene: TRBJ2-7
d_gene: NA

CDR3nt: TGTGCCATCAGTGGGACAGCACAAGGGACGCAGTATTTT
CDR3aa: CAISGTAQGTQYF
v_gene: TRBV10-3
abundance: NA
j_gene: TRBJ2-3
d_gene: NA

CDR3nt: TGTGCCAGCAATTACCAGGGGAACACTGAAGCTTTCTTT
CDR3aa: CASNYQGNTEAFF
v_gene: TRBV2
abundance: NA
j_gene: TRBJ1-1
d_gene: NA

CDR3nt: TGTGCCAGCAGTGAATGGACAGGGGCAACGTACAATGAGCAGTTCTTC
CDR3aa: CASSEWTGATYNEQFF
v_gene: TRBV6-1
abundance: NA
j_gene: TRBJ2-1
d_gene: TRBD1